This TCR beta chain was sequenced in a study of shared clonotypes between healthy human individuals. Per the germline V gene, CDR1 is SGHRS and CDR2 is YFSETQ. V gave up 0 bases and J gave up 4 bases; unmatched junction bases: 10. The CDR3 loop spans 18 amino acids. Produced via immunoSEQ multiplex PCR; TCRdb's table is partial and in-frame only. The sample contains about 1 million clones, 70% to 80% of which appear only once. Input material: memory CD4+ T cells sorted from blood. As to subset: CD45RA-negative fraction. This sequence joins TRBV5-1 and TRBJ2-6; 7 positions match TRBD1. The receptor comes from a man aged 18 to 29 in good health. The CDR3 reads CASSLAGQDSSGANVLTF. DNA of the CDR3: TGCGCCAGCAGCTTGGCCGGACAGGACTCGTCAGGGGCCAACGTCCTGACTTTC.